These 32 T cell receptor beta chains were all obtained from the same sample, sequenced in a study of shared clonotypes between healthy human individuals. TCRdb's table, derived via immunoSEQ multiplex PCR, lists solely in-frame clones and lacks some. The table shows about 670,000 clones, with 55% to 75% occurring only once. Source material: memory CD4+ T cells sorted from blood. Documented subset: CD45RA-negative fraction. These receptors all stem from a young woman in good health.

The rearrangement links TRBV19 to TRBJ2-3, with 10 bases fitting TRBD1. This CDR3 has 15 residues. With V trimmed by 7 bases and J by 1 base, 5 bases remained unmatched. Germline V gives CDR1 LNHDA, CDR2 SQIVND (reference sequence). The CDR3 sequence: CASTTGTGGTDTQYF. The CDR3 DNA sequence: TGTGCCAGTACCACCGGGACAGGGGGCACAGATACGCAGTATTTT.

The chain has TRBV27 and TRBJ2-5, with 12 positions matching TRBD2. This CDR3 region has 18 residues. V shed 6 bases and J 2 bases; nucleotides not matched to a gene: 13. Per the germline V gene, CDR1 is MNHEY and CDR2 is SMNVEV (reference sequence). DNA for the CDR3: TGTGCCAGCAGCGCGACCCTAGCGGGAGGGCCAACACAAGAGACCCAGTACTTC. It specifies CASSATLAGGPTQETQYF.

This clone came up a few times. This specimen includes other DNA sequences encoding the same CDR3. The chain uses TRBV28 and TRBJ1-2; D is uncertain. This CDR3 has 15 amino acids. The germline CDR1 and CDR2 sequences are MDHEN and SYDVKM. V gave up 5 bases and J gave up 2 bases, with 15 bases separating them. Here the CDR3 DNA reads TGTGCCAGCAGTCGTCCGGGCCCCACAAACTATGGCTACACCTTC. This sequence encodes CASSRPGPTNYGYTF.

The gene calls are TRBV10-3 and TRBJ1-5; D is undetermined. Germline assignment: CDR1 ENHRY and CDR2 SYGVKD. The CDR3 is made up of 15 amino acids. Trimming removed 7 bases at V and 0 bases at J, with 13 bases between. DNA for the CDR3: TGTGCCATCACCCCTGAAGAAGTTAGCAATCAGCCCCAGCATTTT. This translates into CAITPEEVSNQPQHF.

The CDR3 loop is CASSHPGQGAGEQYF. The CDR3 region has the DNA TGCGCCAGCAGCCATCCGGGACAGGGGGCTGGCGAGCAGTACTTC. This chain connects TRBV5-1 to TRBJ2-7, with 12 bases fitting TRBD1. Trimming at V came to 4 bases and at J to 6 bases, leaving 8 bases not matched to a gene. CDR1 is SGHRS, CDR2 YFSETQ, per germline. The CDR3 loop spans 15 amino acids.

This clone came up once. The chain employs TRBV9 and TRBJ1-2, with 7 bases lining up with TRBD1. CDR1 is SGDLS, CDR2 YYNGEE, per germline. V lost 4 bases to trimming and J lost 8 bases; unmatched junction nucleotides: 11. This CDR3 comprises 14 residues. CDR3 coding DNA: TGTGCCAGCAGCCCCGGGACAGCCCTAGAGGGCTACACCTTC. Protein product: CASSPGTALEGYTF.

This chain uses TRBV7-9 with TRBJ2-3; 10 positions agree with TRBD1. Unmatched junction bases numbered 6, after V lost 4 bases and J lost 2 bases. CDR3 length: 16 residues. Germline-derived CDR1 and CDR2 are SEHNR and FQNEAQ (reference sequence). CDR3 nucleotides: TGTGCCAGCAGCTCGTGGACAGGGGGTTACACAGATACGCAGTATTTT. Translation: CASSSWTGGYTDTQYF.

CDR3 region: CASSPRQDGPQHF. CDR3 coding DNA: TGTGCCAGCAGCCCCCGACAGGATGGGCCCCAGCATTTT. The genes are TRBV5-4 and TRBJ1-5, with D possibly matching TRBD1 (6 bases). This CDR3 is built from 13 residues. CDR1 is SGHNT and CDR2 is YYREEE in the germline V gene (reference sequence). V was trimmed by 4 bases and J by 9 bases, leaving 14 bases between them.

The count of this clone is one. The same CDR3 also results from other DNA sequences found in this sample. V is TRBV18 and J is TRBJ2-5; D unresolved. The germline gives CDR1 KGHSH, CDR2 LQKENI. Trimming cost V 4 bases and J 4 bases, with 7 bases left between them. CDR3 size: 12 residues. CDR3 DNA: TGTGCCAGCTCACGGTTGGGAGAGACCCAGTACTTC. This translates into CASSRLGETQYF.

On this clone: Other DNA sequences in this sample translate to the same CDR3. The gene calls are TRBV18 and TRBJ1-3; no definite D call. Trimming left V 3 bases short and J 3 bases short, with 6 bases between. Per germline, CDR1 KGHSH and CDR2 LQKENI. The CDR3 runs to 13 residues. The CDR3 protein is CASSPTNGNTIYF. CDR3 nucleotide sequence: TGTGCCAGCTCACCTACCAATGGAAACACCATATATTTT.

In nucleotides, the CDR3 is TGCGCCAGCAGCTTGTCGGGACACTCCACAGATACGCAGTATTTT. Translation: CASSLSGHSTDTQYF. The genes are TRBV5-1 and TRBJ2-3, with D perhaps matching TRBD1 (6 bases). CDR1 and CDR2 from the germline V gene are SGHRS and YFSETQ. Between the trimmed V and J ends, which lost 1 base and 2 bases, there was a span of 11 bases. The CDR3 runs 15 residues.

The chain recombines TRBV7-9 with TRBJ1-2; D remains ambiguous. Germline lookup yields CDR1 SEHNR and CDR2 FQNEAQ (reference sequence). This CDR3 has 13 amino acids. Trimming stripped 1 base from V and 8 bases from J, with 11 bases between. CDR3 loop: CASSLVLRQGYTF. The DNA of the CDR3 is TGTGCCAGCAGCTTAGTCCTCCGACAAGGCTACACCTTC.

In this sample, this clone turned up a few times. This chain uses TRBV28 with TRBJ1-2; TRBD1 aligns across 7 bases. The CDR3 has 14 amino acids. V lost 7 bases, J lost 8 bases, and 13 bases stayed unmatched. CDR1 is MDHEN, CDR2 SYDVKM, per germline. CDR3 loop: CASTETLGTEGYTF. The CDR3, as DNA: TGTGCCAGCACCGAGACCTTAGGGACAGAAGGCTACACCTTC.

CDR3 sequence reads: CASSTQNSGANVLTF. The CDR3 DNA sequence: TGTGCCAGCAGTACTCAGAACTCTGGGGCCAACGTCCTGACTTTC. The chain has TRBV2 and TRBJ2-6; the D is unclear. Germline loops: CDR1 SNHLY, CDR2 FYNNEI. Trimming shortened V by 5 bases and J by 0 bases, and 8 bases separated the two germline ends. The CDR3 is made up of 15 amino acids.

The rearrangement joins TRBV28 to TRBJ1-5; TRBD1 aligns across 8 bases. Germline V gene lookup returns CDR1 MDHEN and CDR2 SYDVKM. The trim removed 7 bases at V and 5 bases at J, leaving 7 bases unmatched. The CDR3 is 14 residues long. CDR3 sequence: CASTATGDYQPQHF. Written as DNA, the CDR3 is TGTGCCAGCACCGCGACAGGGGATTATCAGCCCCAGCATTTT.

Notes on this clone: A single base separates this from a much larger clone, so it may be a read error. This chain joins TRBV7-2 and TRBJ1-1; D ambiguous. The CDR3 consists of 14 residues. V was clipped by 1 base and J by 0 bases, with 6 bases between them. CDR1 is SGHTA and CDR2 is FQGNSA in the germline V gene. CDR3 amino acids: CASSLDGMNTEAFF. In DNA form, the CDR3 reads TGTGCCAGCAGCTTAGACGGGATGAACACTGAAGCTTTCTTT.

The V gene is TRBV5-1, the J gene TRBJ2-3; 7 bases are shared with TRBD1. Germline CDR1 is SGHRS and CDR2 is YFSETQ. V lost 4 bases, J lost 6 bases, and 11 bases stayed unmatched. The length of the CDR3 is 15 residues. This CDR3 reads CASSPGDRDQDTQYF. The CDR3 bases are TGCGCCAGCAGCCCAGGAGACAGGGATCAGGATACGCAGTATTTT.

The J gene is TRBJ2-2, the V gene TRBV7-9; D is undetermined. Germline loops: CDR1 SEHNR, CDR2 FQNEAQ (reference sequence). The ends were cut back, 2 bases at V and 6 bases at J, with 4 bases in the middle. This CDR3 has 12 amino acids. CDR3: CASSLSAGELFF. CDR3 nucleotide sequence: TGTGCCAGCAGCTTATCAGCCGGGGAGCTGTTTTTT.

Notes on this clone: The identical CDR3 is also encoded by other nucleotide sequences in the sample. This CDR3 reads CASSSGQPYTEAFF. The CDR3 bases are TGCGCCAGCAGCTCTGGACAGCCTTACACTGAAGCTTTCTTT. V usage is TRBV5-1 and J usage is TRBJ1-1; a possible D gene is TRBD1 (6 bases). V lost 3 bases to trimming and J lost 3 bases, with 12 bases between them. This CDR3 contains 14 residues. In germline, CDR1 is SGHRS, CDR2 YFSETQ.

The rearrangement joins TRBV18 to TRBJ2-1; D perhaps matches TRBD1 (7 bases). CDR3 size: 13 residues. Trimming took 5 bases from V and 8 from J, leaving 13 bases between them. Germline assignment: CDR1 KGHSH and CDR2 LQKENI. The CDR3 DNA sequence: TGTGCCAGCTCAACCACAGGGGAGGATGAGCAGTTCTTC. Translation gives CASSTTGEDEQFF.

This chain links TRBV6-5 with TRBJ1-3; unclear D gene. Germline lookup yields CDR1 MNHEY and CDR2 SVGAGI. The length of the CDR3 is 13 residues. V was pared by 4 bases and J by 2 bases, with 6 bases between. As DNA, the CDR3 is TGTGCCAGCAGTTTAATCCCTGGAAACACCATATATTTT. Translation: CASSLIPGNTIYF.

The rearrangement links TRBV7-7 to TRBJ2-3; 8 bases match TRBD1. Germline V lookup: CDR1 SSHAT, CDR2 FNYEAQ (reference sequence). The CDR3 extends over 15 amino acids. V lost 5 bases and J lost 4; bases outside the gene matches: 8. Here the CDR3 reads CASSDTGGSADTQYF. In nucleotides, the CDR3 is TGTGCCAGCAGCGACACAGGGGGGTCTGCAGATACGCAGTATTTT.

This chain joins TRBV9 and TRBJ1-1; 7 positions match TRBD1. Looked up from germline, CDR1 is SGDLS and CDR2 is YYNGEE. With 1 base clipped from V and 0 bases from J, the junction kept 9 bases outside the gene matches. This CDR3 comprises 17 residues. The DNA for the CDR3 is TGTGCCAGCAGCGTATCCGGACGGACAGGTATGAACACTGAAGCTTTCTTT. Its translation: CASSVSGRTGMNTEAFF.

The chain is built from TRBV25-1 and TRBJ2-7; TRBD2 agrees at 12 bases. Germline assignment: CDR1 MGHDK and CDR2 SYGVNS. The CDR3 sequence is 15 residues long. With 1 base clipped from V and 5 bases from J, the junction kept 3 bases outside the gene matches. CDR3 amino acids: CASSESASGRDEQYF. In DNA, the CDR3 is TGTGCCAGCAGTGAATCGGCTAGCGGGAGGGACGAGCAGTACTTC.

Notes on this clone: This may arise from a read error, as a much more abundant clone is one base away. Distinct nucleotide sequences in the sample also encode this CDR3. The CDR3 nucleotides read TGTGCCAGCAGTGAGGGGAACAATCAGCCCCAGCATTTT. Protein product: CASSEGNNQPQHF. J is TRBJ1-5 and V is TRBV2; D gene ambiguous. The CDR3 runs 13 residues. Trimming left V 3 bases short and J 3 bases short, with 6 bases between. CDR1 is SNHLY and CDR2 is FYNNEI in the germline V gene.

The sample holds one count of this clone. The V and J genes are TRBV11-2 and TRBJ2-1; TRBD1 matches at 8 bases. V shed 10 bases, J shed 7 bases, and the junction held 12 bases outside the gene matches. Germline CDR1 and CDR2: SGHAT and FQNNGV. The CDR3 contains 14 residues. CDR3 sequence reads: CATSDTGGINEQFF. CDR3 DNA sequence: TGTGCCACTTCCGATACAGGGGGGATAAATGAGCAGTTCTTC.

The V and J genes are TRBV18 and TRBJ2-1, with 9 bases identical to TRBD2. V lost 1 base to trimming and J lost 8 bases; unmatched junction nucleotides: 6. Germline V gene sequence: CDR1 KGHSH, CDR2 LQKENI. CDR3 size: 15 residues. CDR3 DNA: TGTGCCAGCTCACCACTAGCGGGAGTATATCATGAGCAGTTCTTC. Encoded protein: CASSPLAGVYHEQFF.

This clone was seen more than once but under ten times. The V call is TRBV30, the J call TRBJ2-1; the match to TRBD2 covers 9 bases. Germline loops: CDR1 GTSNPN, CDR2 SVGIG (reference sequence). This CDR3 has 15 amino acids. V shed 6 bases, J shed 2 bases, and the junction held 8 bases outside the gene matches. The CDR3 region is CACTSSGITYNEQFF. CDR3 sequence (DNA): TGTGCCTGCACTTCTAGCGGGATCACCTACAATGAGCAGTTCTTC.

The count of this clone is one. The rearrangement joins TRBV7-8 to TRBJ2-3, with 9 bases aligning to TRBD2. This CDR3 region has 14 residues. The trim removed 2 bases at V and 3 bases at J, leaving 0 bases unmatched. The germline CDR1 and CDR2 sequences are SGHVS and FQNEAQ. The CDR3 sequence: CASSLLAGTDTQYF. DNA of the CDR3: TGTGCCAGCAGCTTACTAGCGGGGACAGATACGCAGTATTTT.

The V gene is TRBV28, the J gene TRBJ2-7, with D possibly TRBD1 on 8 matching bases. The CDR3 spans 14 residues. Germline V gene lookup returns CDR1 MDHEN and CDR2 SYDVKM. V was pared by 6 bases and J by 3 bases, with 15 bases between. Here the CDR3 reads CASRRNRGGYEQYF. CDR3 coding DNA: TGTGCCAGCAGACGCAACAGGGGGGGCTACGAGCAGTACTTC.

The CDR3 nucleotides read TGTGCCAGCGGGGCCAGCACAGATACGCAGTATTTT. This translates into CASGASTDTQYF. The gene calls are TRBV2 and TRBJ2-3, with a possible D match to TRBD1 (5 bases). The germline V and J ends were trimmed by 8 bases and 0 bases, with 6 bases remaining between them. Looked up from germline, CDR1 is SNHLY and CDR2 is FYNNEI. CDR3 length: 12 residues.

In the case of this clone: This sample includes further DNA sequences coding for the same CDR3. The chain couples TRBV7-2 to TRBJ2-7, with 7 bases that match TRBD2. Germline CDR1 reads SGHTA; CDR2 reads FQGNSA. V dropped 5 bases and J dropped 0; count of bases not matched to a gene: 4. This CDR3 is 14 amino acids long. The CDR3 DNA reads TGTGCCAGCAGCGCCCAGCGGGACTCCTACGAGCAGTACTTC. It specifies CASSAQRDSYEQYF.